Listed here are 29 T cell receptor beta chains from one sample, sequenced in a study of blood T cell repertoires in COVID-19. The table came from immunoSEQ multiplex PCR; TCRdb's copy has only in-frame clones and leaves some out. The repertoire consists of 75,000 to 100,000 clones, with 87% occurring once and the leading ten covering 4.9%. The sample was peripheral blood. All receptors come from a woman aged 80 or over with acute or convalescent COVID-19.

In this sample, this clone turned up once. CDR3 in DNA: TGTGCCAGCAGCCCACGGAGGTATCCAGATACGCAGTATTTT. It codes for CASSPRRYPDTQYF. The rearrangement uses TRBV7-2 and TRBJ2-3, with D perhaps TRBD2 (5 bases). The CDR3 length is 14 residues. Trimming took 5 bases from V and 4 from J, leaving 13 bases between them. The germline CDR1 and CDR2 sequences are SGHTA and FQGNSA. Together with reference TRBV7-2 and TRBJ2-3, the CDR3 gives the full variable domain: GAGVSQSPSNKVTEKGKDVELRCDPISGHTALYWYRQSLGQGLEFLIYFQGNSAPDKSGLPSDRFSAERTGGSVSTLTIQRTQQEDSAVYLCASSPRRYPDTQYFGPGTRLTVL.

This clone came up a few times. The chain employs TRBV12-5 and TRBJ2-6; perhaps TRBD1 as D (8 bases). Germline V gene lookup returns CDR1 LGHNT and CDR2 FRNRAP. V lost 0 bases and J 4 bases, leaving 16 bases between the germline ends. The CDR3 has 18 residues. In nucleotides, the CDR3 is TGTGCTAGTGGTTTGGTTTCAGGGGGCGGGAGCGGGGCCAACGTCCTGACTTTC. Protein sequence: CASGLVSGGGSGANVLTF.

The chain employs TRBV5-1 and TRBJ2-5, with 12 nucleotides matching TRBD2. Germline V CDR1 and CDR2: SGHRS, YFSETQ. V trimming: 4 bases; J trimming: 5 bases; junction bases outside the gene matches: 12. This CDR3 spans 17 amino acids. The CDR3 protein is CASSQPLAGGPFETQYF. CDR3 bases: TGCGCCAGCAGCCAACCCCTAGCGGGGGGGCCCTTTGAGACCCAGTACTTC. The variable domain in full, completed from reference TRBV5-1 and TRBJ2-5, reads KAGVTQTPRYLIKTRGQQVTLSCSPISGHRSVSWYQQTPGQGLQFLFEYFSETQRNKGNFPGRFSGRQFSNSRSEMNVSTLELGDSALYLCASSQPLAGGPFETQYFGPGTRLLVL.

This clone was seen only a few times. Other DNA sequences in the same sample also yield this CDR3. V gene TRBV19 combines with J gene TRBJ1-1, with a tentative D call TRBD1 (5 bases). Trimming removed 3 bases at V and 1 base at J, with 6 bases between. The germline V gene encodes CDR1 LNHDA and CDR2 SQIVND (reference sequence). CDR3 length equals 13 residues. CDR3 in amino acids: CASSIDRNTEAFF. In DNA form, the CDR3 reads TGTGCCAGTAGTATTGACAGGAACACTGAAGCTTTCTTT.

V gene TRBV7-9 combines with J gene TRBJ2-3, with 15 bases fitting TRBD2. Germline lookup yields CDR1 SEHNR and CDR2 FQNEAQ (reference sequence). The CDR3 extends over 19 amino acids. Trimming at V came to 4 bases and at J to 4 bases, leaving 12 bases not matched to a gene. The chain's CDR3 is CASSSRTSGRAIRSDTQYF. The DNA of the CDR3 is TGTGCCAGCAGCTCACGGACTAGCGGGAGGGCCATTCGATCAGATACGCAGTATTTT.

V and J are TRBV5-1 and TRBJ2-3, with 10 bases matching TRBD2. The ends lost 3 bases at V and 0 bases at J; junction bases unmatched: 19. The germline CDR1 and CDR2 sequences are SGHRS and YFSETQ. CDR3 length: 21 residues. The CDR3 region has the DNA TGCGCCAGCAGCTCCGAAGGGCTAGCGGGAGAAGTGGGGACTAGCACAGATACGCAGTATTTT. It encodes CASSSEGLAGEVGTSTDTQYF.

The chain uses TRBV14 and TRBJ1-2; D remains unclear. V was clipped by 1 base and J by 2 bases, with 2 bases between them. The CDR3 is 12 amino acids. The germline gives CDR1 SGHDN, CDR2 FVKESK. CDR3 loop: CASSQANYGYTF. DNA for the CDR3: TGTGCCAGCAGCCAAGCGAACTATGGCTACACCTTC.

This chain uses TRBV12-3 or TRBV12-4 with TRBJ1-1; D uncertain. V was shortened by 3 bases and J by 12 bases, with 11 bases between the two germline ends. This CDR3 comprises 11 residues. The CDR3: CASSLGRETFF. Written as DNA, the CDR3 is TGTGCCAGCAGTTTGGGAAGGGAGACTTTCTTT.

The chain is built from TRBV5-1 and TRBJ1-3; 9 nucleotides line up with TRBD1. The CDR3 totals 17 residues. Germline V gives CDR1 SGHRS, CDR2 YFSETQ. The J segment lost 1 base and the V segment lost 4 bases, leaving 9 bases of the junction unmatched. This chain's CDR3 is CASSRTPDRGSGNTIYF. The CDR3 DNA follows: TGCGCCAGCAGCCGCACCCCCGACAGGGGGTCTGGAAACACCATATATTTT.

The V gene is TRBV6-5, the J gene TRBJ1-1; D may be TRBD1 (5 bases). Germline CDR1 reads MNHEY; CDR2 reads SVGAGI. The V end was cut by 6 bases, the J end by 2 bases, with 16 bases between. CDR3 size: 15 residues. The CDR3: CASSAVPQGNTEAFF. The CDR3 bases are TGTGCCAGCAGCGCCGTGCCCCAGGGAAACACTGAAGCTTTCTTT.

The rearrangement uses TRBV6-2 or TRBV6-3 and TRBJ1-2; no firm D call. Trimming cost V 5 bases and J 8 bases, with 24 bases left between them. From germline, CDR1 is MNHEY and CDR2 SVGEGT. The CDR3 extends over 16 amino acids. The CDR3 DNA follows: TGTGCCAGCAGTGACGCCCAAAACGCCCAATCGGGGGGCTACACCTTC. It yields the protein CASSDAQNAQSGGYTF.

The V call is TRBV5-1, the J call TRBJ2-3; D is ambiguous. V was pared by 0 bases and J by 1 base, with 6 bases between. The CDR3 is 14 residues long. Germline assignment: CDR1 SGHRS and CDR2 YFSETQ. CDR3 loop: CASSLEHRTDTQYF. CDR3 nucleotide sequence: TGCGCCAGCAGCTTGGAACACCGCACAGATACGCAGTATTTT.

The gene calls are TRBV30 and TRBJ2-3, with 13 bases matching TRBD2. Germline trimming cut 2 bases from V and 2 bases from J; bases unmatched to any gene: 4. This CDR3 comprises 16 residues. CDR1 is GTSNPN and CDR2 is SVGIG in the germline V gene (reference sequence). CDR3 DNA sequence: TGTGCCTGGAGTCTCGGACTAGCGGGGGACACAGATACGCAGTATTTT. Protein product: CAWSLGLAGDTDTQYF.

This clone has a handful of counts. The chain links TRBV5-4 to TRBJ1-1; 9 bases are a match to TRBD1. The CDR3 is 15 amino acids. Looked up from germline, CDR1 is SGHNT and CDR2 is YYREEE (reference sequence). Trimming took 4 bases from V and 5 from J; bases not matched to a gene: 9. In nucleotides, the CDR3 is TGTGCCAGCAGCCCGCCCGGACAGGGGTATACTGAAGCTTTCTTT. The encoded protein is CASSPPGQGYTEAFF.

The chain recombines TRBV12-3 or TRBV12-4 with TRBJ1-2; no reliable D call. V was cut by 1 base and J by 4 bases, with 7 bases left in between. This CDR3 spans 13 amino acids. This CDR3 reads CASSLVAGYGYTF. The CDR3 DNA sequence: TGTGCCAGCAGTTTAGTTGCAGGCTATGGCTACACCTTC.

The chain joins TRBV7-2 to TRBJ2-7, with D perhaps TRBD1 (6 bases). Germline V lookup: CDR1 SGHTA, CDR2 FQGNSA. V lost 3 bases, J lost 2 bases, and 23 bases lay in between. The CDR3 runs to 18 residues. The CDR3 protein is CASSLASSTGSLAYEQYF. In DNA form, the CDR3 reads TGTGCCAGCAGCTTGGCATCATCTACAGGGTCTCTCGCCTACGAGCAGTACTTC.

The chain is built from TRBV5-1 and TRBJ2-2; possible D gene TRBD1, 6 bases. Germline V gene sequence: CDR1 SGHRS, CDR2 YFSETQ. V was clipped by 6 bases and J by 4 bases, with 16 bases between them. CDR3 size: 15 residues. The CDR3 protein is CASTLIEGGTGELFF. The CDR3 coding sequence is TGCGCCAGCACCCTGATAGAAGGGGGCACCGGGGAGCTGTTTTTT.

The gene calls are TRBV5-1 and TRBJ2-2, with TRBD1 as a possible D gene (5 bases). The V end was cut by 6 bases, the J end by 2 bases, with 14 bases between. Germline V gives CDR1 SGHRS, CDR2 YFSETQ. This CDR3 has 15 residues. CDR3 coding DNA: TGCGCCAGCACCCAAATTCAGGGAAACACCGGGGAGCTGTTTTTT. Its protein product is CASTQIQGNTGELFF.

V gene TRBV3-1 (or the pseudogene TRBV3-2) combines with J gene TRBJ2-1; D is uncertain. CDR1 is LGHDT and CDR2 is YNNKEL in the germline V gene (reference sequence). The CDR3 is 15 amino acids. V was shortened by 3 bases and J by 0 bases, with 9 bases between the two germline ends. The CDR3 spells CASSHSSRSYNEQFF. In DNA form, the CDR3 reads TGTGCCAGCAGCCACTCTTCCCGCTCCTACAATGAGCAGTTCTTC.

The chain recombines TRBV18 with TRBJ2-3; 7 nucleotides match TRBD2. Unmatched junction bases numbered 12, after V lost 6 bases and J lost 6 bases. The CDR3 has 15 residues. Germline CDR1 and CDR2: KGHSH and LQKENI. CDR3 region: CASSPGRLAADTQYF. For the CDR3, the DNA is TGTGCCAGCTCCCCAGGGAGGCTAGCGGCCGATACGCAGTATTTT.

This chain connects TRBV6-5 to TRBJ2-1, with 9 bases that match TRBD2. CDR1 is MNHEY and CDR2 is SVGAGI in the germline V gene. With 10 bases clipped from V and 4 bases from J, the junction kept 11 bases outside the gene matches. The CDR3 extends over 15 amino acids. CDR3 residues: CATLGASGKYNEQFF. The CDR3 nucleotides are TGTGCCACTCTCGGGGCTAGCGGGAAGTACAATGAGCAGTTCTTC.

The V call is TRBV5-1, the J call TRBJ1-1; 10 bases line up with TRBD1. Germline-derived CDR1 and CDR2 are SGHRS and YFSETQ. The CDR3 is 14 residues long. V lost 4 bases, J lost 3 bases, and 3 bases stayed unmatched. CDR3 sequence reads: CASSAGTGDTEAFF. The CDR3 DNA follows: TGCGCCAGCAGCGCCGGGACAGGGGACACTGAAGCTTTCTTT.

The chain recombines TRBV18 with TRBJ1-3; the D is unclear. CDR3 length equals 14 residues. The germline V gene has CDR1 KGHSH and CDR2 LQKENI. The V and J ends lost 2 bases and 4 bases respectively, with 9 bases between them. CDR3 amino acids: CASSPAGPGNTIYF. The CDR3 region has the DNA TGTGCCAGCTCACCAGCGGGCCCCGGAAACACCATATATTTT.

J is TRBJ1-6 and V is TRBV14, with 7 bases that match TRBD1. Germline loops: CDR1 SGHDN, CDR2 FVKESK. CDR3 length: 15 amino acids. V lost 2 bases and J lost 9; bases outside the gene matches: 7. The CDR3 DNA sequence: TGTGCCAGCAGCCAATCGGGACAGAAAGGTTCACCCCTCCACTTT. Translating gives CASSQSGQKGSPLHF.

The J gene is TRBJ2-1, the V gene TRBV7-2, with a possible D match to TRBD1 (5 bases). The ends were cut back, 5 bases at V and 4 bases at J, with 15 bases in the middle. Germline V CDR1 and CDR2: SGHTA, FQGNSA. The CDR3 has 15 amino acids. The CDR3 sequence is CASSLRTRDYNEQFF. For the CDR3, the DNA is TGTGCCAGCAGCCTTCGGACACGAGATTACAATGAGCAGTTCTTC.

The chain is built from TRBV3-1 (or the pseudogene TRBV3-2) and TRBJ1-2; a weak D match, TRBD1 (6 bases). V shed 4 bases and J shed 6 bases, with 15 bases lying between them. Germline CDR1 reads LGHDT; CDR2 reads YNNKEL (reference sequence). The CDR3 contains 14 residues. In DNA form, the CDR3 reads TGTGCCAGCAGCCGCTCAGGGGACTACCATGGCTACACCTTC. It specifies CASSRSGDYHGYTF.

J is TRBJ1-2 and V is TRBV6-6; D is unclear. CDR1 MNHNY and CDR2 SVGAGI come from the germline V gene (reference sequence). The CDR3 is 15 residues long. V was cut by 2 bases and J by 2 bases, with 12 bases left in between. The DNA for the CDR3 is TGTGCCAGCAGTTACCTTCGGGAGACGAACTATGGCTACACCTTC. It is translated as CASSYLRETNYGYTF.

The V call is TRBV5-4, the J call TRBJ1-2, with 7 bases aligning to TRBD1. CDR1 is SGHNT and CDR2 is YYREEE in the germline V gene (reference sequence). After removal of 2 bases from V and 2 bases from J, the junction contained 3 bases not matched to a gene. This CDR3 spans 14 amino acids. CDR3 nucleotides: TGTGCCAGCAGCTTCGGGACAGTAAACTATGGCTACACCTTC. Amino acids: CASSFGTVNYGYTF.

J is TRBJ1-1 and V is TRBV18; D possibly corresponds to TRBD1 (6 bases). V was cut by 4 bases and J by 0 bases, with 21 bases left in between. The germline V gene encodes CDR1 KGHSH and CDR2 LQKENI. The CDR3 covers 18 residues. The CDR3 sequence is CASSRTATGSVVNTEAFF. Here the CDR3 DNA reads TGTGCCAGCTCACGGACGGCGACAGGCTCAGTCGTGAACACTGAAGCTTTCTTT. Using reference TRBV18 and TRBJ1-1 for the parts outside the CDR3, the full variable domain is NAGVMQNPRHLVRRRGQEARLRCSPMKGHSHVYWYRQLPEEGLKFMVYLQKENIIDESGMPKERFSAEFPKEGPSILRIQQVVRGDSAAYFCASSRTATGSVVNTEAFFGQGTRLTVV.